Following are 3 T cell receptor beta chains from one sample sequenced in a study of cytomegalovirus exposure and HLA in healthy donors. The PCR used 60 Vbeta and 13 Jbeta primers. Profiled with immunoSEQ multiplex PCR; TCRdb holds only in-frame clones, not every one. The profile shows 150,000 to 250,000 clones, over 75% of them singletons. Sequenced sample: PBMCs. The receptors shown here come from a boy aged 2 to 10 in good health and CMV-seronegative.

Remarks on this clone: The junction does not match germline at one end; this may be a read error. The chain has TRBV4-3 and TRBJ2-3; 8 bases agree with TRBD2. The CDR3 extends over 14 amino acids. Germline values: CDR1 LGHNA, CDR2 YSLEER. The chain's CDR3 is CASSQEVNSGDFLF. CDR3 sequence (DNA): TGCGCCAGCAGCCAAGAGGTAAATAGCGGGGACTTCCTTTTT.

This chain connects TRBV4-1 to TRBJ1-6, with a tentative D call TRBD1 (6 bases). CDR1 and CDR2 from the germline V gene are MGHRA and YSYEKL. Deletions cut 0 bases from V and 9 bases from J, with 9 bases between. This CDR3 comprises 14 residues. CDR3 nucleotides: TGCGCCAGCAGCCAAGACTGGACAGCTTCACCCCTCCACTTT. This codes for CASSQDWTASPLHF.

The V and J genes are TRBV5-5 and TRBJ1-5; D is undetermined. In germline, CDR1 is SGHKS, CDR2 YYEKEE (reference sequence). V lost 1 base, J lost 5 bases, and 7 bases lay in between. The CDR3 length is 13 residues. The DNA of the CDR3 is TGTGCCAGCAGCTTGCGAGAGGATCAGCCCCAGCATTTT. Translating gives CASSLREDQPQHF.